A single sample gave rise to the 20 T cell receptor beta chains below, sequenced in a study of blood T cells in healthy people across ages. It was with a sample-barcoded 5' primer and a J-beta primer mix that a second PCR of roughly 6 to 12 cycles was run. TCRdb itself ran the 5' RACE reads through MiXCR, one entry per CDR3 protein. The sample has 1.5 million to 1.9 million distinct CDR3 sequences; 42% are singletons. The specimen sequenced was blood. These receptors were obtained from a woman younger than 35 in good health.

This clonotype was counted a few times. The rearrangement uses TRBV2 and TRBJ1-5; tentatively, D is TRBD1 (5 bases). Trimming took 3 bases from V and 7 from J, leaving 13 bases between them. This CDR3 is built from 14 residues. CDR1 is SNHLY and CDR2 is FYNNEI in the germline V gene. The chain's CDR3 is CASSEGLGVQPQHF. The CDR3 DNA reads TGTGCCAGCAGTGAGGGATTGGGGGTCCAGCCCCAGCATTTT.

This clonotype was counted once. CDR3 sequence (DNA): TGTGCCACCAGTGACGGACTAGCGGGTAGCTCCTACAATGAGCAGTACTTC. This translates into CATSDGLAGSSYNEQYF. V gene TRBV24-1 combines with J gene TRBJ2-1, with 11 bases aligning to TRBD2. The tail of the sequence fits TRBJ2-7 better, so the J call may be wrong. Germline assignment: CDR1 KGHDR and CDR2 SFDVKD. This CDR3 has 17 amino acids.

This clonotype turned up a few times. This chain joins TRBV4-2 and TRBJ1-1; D gene ambiguous. Trimming took 0 bases from V and 10 from J, leaving 15 bases between them. Germline-derived CDR1 and CDR2 are LGHNA and YNFKEQ. The CDR3 is 14 amino acids. DNA for the CDR3: TGTGCCAGCAGCCAAGAAGGCGGAGGGCGCAGAGCTTTCTTT. As protein: CASSQEGGGRRAFF.

The chain employs TRBV27 and TRBJ2-1, with 7 bases fitting TRBD2. CDR1 and CDR2 from the germline V gene are MNHEY and SMNVEV (reference sequence). V shed 5 bases, J shed 10 bases, and the junction held 8 bases outside the gene matches. The CDR3 loop spans 13 amino acids. This chain's CDR3 is CASSVKAGGEQFF. The CDR3 region has the DNA TGTGCCAGCAGTGTAAAAGCCGGGGGGGAGCAGTTCTTC.

This chain joins TRBV6-2 or TRBV6-3 and TRBJ2-3; D remains unclear. The CDR3 is 13 residues long. Deletions cut 7 bases from V and 3 bases from J, with 11 bases between. Germline V CDR1 and CDR2: MNHEY, SVGEGT. DNA for the CDR3: TGTGCCAGCAAAGGGTTATCTACAGATACGCAGTATTTT. Amino acids: CASKGLSTDTQYF.

This clonotype was observed a single time. The V gene is TRBV3-1, the J gene TRBJ2-7; possible D gene TRBD2, 5 bases. The J call may be wrong; the DNA end is better matched by TRBJ2-5. This CDR3 is built from 16 residues. Germline CDR1 reads LGHDT; CDR2 reads YNNKEL (reference sequence). CDR3 DNA sequence: TGTGCCAGCAGCCAAGAGGCAGTAGGCGGAGGCGAGACCCAGTACTTC. The encoded protein is CASSQEAVGGGETQYF.

This clonotype was counted a single time. J is TRBJ2-3 and V is TRBV7-2, with 15 bases lining up with TRBD2. This CDR3 has 17 residues. J gave up 6 bases and V 3 bases, and 7 bases lay outside the gene matches. Germline V gene lookup returns CDR1 SGHTA and CDR2 FQGNSA. The CDR3 reads CASSFRTSGGAPDTQYF. In DNA, the CDR3 is TGTGCCAGCAGCTTTCGGACTAGCGGGGGGGCCCCTGATACGCAGTATTTT. Drawing the rest from reference TRBV7-2 and TRBJ2-3, the complete variable domain is GAGVSQSPSNKVTEKGKDVELRCDPISGHTALYWYRQSLGQGLEFLIYFQGNSAPDKSGLPSDRFSAERTGGSVSTLTIQRTQQEDSAVYLCASSFRTSGGAPDTQYFGPGTRLTVL.

This clonotype was detected only a few times. CDR3 protein: CASSLWTGRGFHKNIQYF. The CDR3 coding sequence is TGTGCCAGCAGCCTTTGGACAGGTCGGGGGTTTCACAAAAACATTCAGTACTTC. The chain joins TRBV11-2 to TRBJ2-4; the D gene is possibly TRBD1 (7 bases). The CDR3 is 18 amino acids. Germline V gene sequence: CDR1 SGHAT, CDR2 FQNNGV. Trimming shortened V by 5 bases and J by 3 bases, and 23 bases separated the two germline ends.

The rearrangement uses TRBV20-1 and TRBJ1-4, with no clear D. The V end lost 7 bases, the J end lost 0 bases, and 12 bases lay between the germline ends. CDR1 and CDR2 from the germline V gene are DFQATT and SNEGSKA (reference sequence). CDR3 length: 14 residues. CDR3 sequence (DNA): TGCAGTGTAGCTCGGGCTGCAACTAATGAAAAACTGTTTTTT. It is translated as CSVARAATNEKLFF.

In this sample, this clonotype turned up a few times. The gene calls are TRBV12-3 or TRBV12-4 and TRBJ1-2; D is uncertain. The CDR3 loop spans 12 amino acids. Trimming left V 3 bases short and J 5 bases short, with 7 bases between. The CDR3 protein is CASSFRPYGYTF. As DNA, the CDR3 is TGTGCCAGCAGTTTCCGGCCTTATGGCTACACCTTC.

The CDR3 sequence: CASSLEVTVLLDNEQFF. The CDR3 DNA sequence: TGTGCCAGCAGCTTAGAAGTGACAGTACTCTTGGACAATGAGCAGTTCTTC. The chain combines TRBV7-8 with TRBJ2-1; D perhaps matches TRBD1 (5 bases). Per germline, CDR1 SGHVS and CDR2 FQNEAQ. Trimming stripped 1 base from V and 5 bases from J, with 18 bases between. This CDR3 comprises 17 residues.

This clonotype has more than one count but fewer than ten. This chain links TRBV12-3 or TRBV12-4 with TRBJ2-3; D is tentatively TRBD1 or TRBD2 (5 bases each). The CDR3 length is 14 residues. V shed 8 bases and J shed 1 base, with 13 bases lying between them. CDR3 in DNA: TGTGCCAGCGGGACCGGGGACGGCACAGATACGCAGTATTTT. Its translation is CASGTGDGTDTQYF.

On this clonotype itself: A junction end diverges from the germline sequence, so it may reflect a read error. The chain carries TRBV10-3 and TRBJ2-1; TRBD2 agrees at 11 bases. This CDR3 comprises 14 residues. Germline V gene data show CDR1 as ENHRY and CDR2 as SYGVKD. The CDR3: CVIAKTSGADEQFF. CDR3 nucleotides: TGTGTCATCGCCAAGACTAGCGGGGCCGATGAGCAGTTCTTC.

The chain couples TRBV29-1 to TRBJ1-6; 9 bases are a match to TRBD1. Looked up from germline, CDR1 is SQVTM and CDR2 is ANQGSEA. This CDR3 contains 14 residues. The J segment lost 7 bases and the V segment lost 6 bases, leaving 7 bases of the junction unmatched. Here the CDR3 DNA reads TGCAGCGTCCAGACAGGGGGAGGGAATTCACCCCTCCACTTT. Protein sequence: CSVQTGGGNSPLHF.

The J gene is TRBJ1-6, the V gene TRBV6-5; 8 nucleotides line up with TRBD1. This CDR3 contains 13 residues. Germline V gene data show CDR1 as MNHEY and CDR2 as SVGAGI. Losses at the gene ends were 6 bases for V and 8 bases for J; bases not matched to a gene: 3. In DNA, the CDR3 is TGTGCCAGCAGAGGACAGGGTGATTCACCCCTCCACTTT. It codes for CASRGQGDSPLHF.

This clonotype showed up just a few times. The chain has TRBV20-1 and TRBJ2-5, with a tentative D call TRBD1 (5 bases). The V end lost 7 bases, the J end lost 4 bases, and 13 bases lay between the germline ends. The V gene's germline CDR1 is DFQATT and CDR2 SNEGSKA (reference sequence). The CDR3 sequence is 12 residues long. The CDR3 region has the DNA TGCAGTGTAGCTCAGGGTTCAGAGACCCAGTACTTC. It translates to CSVAQGSETQYF.

In its sample, this clonotype was seen a few times. This chain links TRBV7-9 with TRBJ2-7; D perhaps matches TRBD1 (6 bases). CDR3 size: 14 residues. Trimming took off 3 bases at V and 7 bases at J, with 16 bases between the two ends. In germline, CDR1 is SEHNR, CDR2 FQNEAQ (reference sequence). The CDR3 DNA sequence: TGTGCCAGCAGCTTCGCAGTGGGGGCTTGGGAGCAGTACTTC. Translated: CASSFAVGAWEQYF.

The V call is TRBV4-2, the J call TRBJ2-5; 8 nucleotides match TRBD2. The CDR3 contains 16 residues. Germline trimming cut 4 bases from V and 11 bases from J; bases unmatched to any gene: 18. Germline V CDR1 and CDR2: LGHNA, YNFKEQ. Written as DNA, the CDR3 is TGTGCCAGCAGCCTCCTTCTCCAGCGGGAGCGGAATGAGCAGTACTTC. Translated, it gives CASSLLLQRERNEQYF.

Many counts were recorded for this clonotype. The V and J genes are TRBV3-1 and TRBJ1-2; maybe TRBD1 (5 bases). This CDR3 has 14 amino acids. Germline V gene data show CDR1 as LGHDT and CDR2 as YNNKEL (reference sequence). Trimming took off 2 bases at V and 8 bases at J, with 15 bases between the two ends. As DNA, the CDR3 is TGTGCCAGCAGCCAAAGGGTGACACACAGGGGCTACACCTTC. Its protein is CASSQRVTHRGYTF.

This clonotype was counted at least ten times. The rearrangement links TRBV6-2 or TRBV6-3 to TRBJ1-5; D uncertain. From germline, CDR1 is MNHEY and CDR2 SVGEGT. The CDR3 totals 13 residues. The V end was cut by 2 bases, the J end by 1 base, with 3 bases between. The CDR3 region is CASSYDSNQPQHF. The CDR3 DNA follows: TGTGCCAGCAGTTACGACAGCAATCAGCCCCAGCATTTT.